This is a list of T cell receptor beta chains from one sample in a study of blood T cell repertoires in COVID-19. Only in-frame clones appear in the TCRdb table, and some are missing; sequencing was by immunoSEQ multiplex PCR. The sample lists 50,000 to 65,000 clones; roughly 86% were seen once. The source material was peripheral blood. The receptors were sampled from a man aged 50 to 59 with active COVID-19. The CDR3 runs from the conserved cysteine through the conserved F or W. A D gene is named only where the DNA matches it firmly. The listing skips clone size in some rows; elsewhere it reads once, few, many or a size class.

clone size | J gene | D gene | V gene | CDR3 DNA | CDR3 protein
- | TRBJ2-3 | TRBD1 | TRBV11-2 | TGTGCCAGCAGCTTAGGAGGGGGCGACACAGATACGCAGTATTTT | CASSLGGGDTDTQYF
- | TRBJ1-2 | - | TRBV30 | TGTGCCTGGAGTGCCGGACAGACCCCTAACTATGGCTACACCTTC | CAWSAGQTPNYGYTF
- | TRBJ2-1 | TRBD2 | TRBV10-3 | TGTGCCATCAGTGTAGGGGGACTAGCGTACAATGAGCAGTTCTTC | CAISVGGLAYNEQFF
- | TRBJ2-7 | - | TRBV21-1 | TGTGCCAGCACCAAGACTACCTTCCTCTCCTACGAGCAGTACTTC | CASTKTTFLSYEQYF
- | TRBJ2-7 | TRBD2 | TRBV3-1/TRBV3-2 | TGTGCCAGCAGCCAAACAAGCGGGGGGGGCTACGAGCAGTACTTC | CASSQTSGGGYEQYF
- | TRBJ1-3 | - | TRBV25-1 | TGTGCCAGCAGTGAAAGGTTTCGTCGCGGGACTCAAGGGAACACCATATATTTT | CASSERFRRGTQGNTIYF
- | TRBJ2-2 | - | TRBV9 | TGTGCCAGCAGCGTAGCTCTGTCCACCGGGGAGCTGTTTTTT | CASSVALSTGELFF
once | TRBJ2-6 | TRBD1 | TRBV19 | TGTGCCAAATACCGGGACAGGAGGTCCGGGGCCAACGTCCTGACTTTC | CAKYRDRRSGANVLTF
once | TRBJ2-2 | - | TRBV4-1 | TGCGCCAGCAGCCAGACAGAGCTGGGCGGGGAGCTGTTTTTT | CASSQTELGGELFF
- | TRBJ2-5 | - | TRBV5-6 | TGTGCCAGCAGCTTGACTGAGGGTGCCGGGTTGACCCAGTACTTC | CASSLTEGAGLTQYF
- | TRBJ2-5 | - | TRBV11-2 | TGTGCCAGCAGCTTAGCCCTCCAAGAGACCCAGTACTTC | CASSLALQETQYF
- | TRBJ1-1 | TRBD1 | TRBV19 | TGTGCCACCGGAAGGCTCCAGGGGGCGGCTTTCTTT | CATGRLQGAAFF
- | TRBJ1-1 | - | TRBV30 | TGTGCCTGCAACCAAAACCTATTCACTGAAGCTTTCTTT | CACNQNLFTEAFF
- | TRBJ2-7 | - | TRBV25-1 | TGTGCCAGCAGTGGACTGGGGCCGCAAAGAGAGCAGTACTTC | CASSGLGPQREQYF
- | TRBJ2-1 | TRBD1 | TRBV5-5 | TGTGCCAGCACTCCGGACAGGGCCAACAATGAGCAGTTCTTC | CASTPDRANNEQFF
- | TRBJ2-3 | - | TRBV10-2 | TGCGCCAGCAGTGAGTCAGGGACATCCTTTCGAGATACGCAGTATTTT | CASSESGTSFRDTQYF
- | TRBJ1-1 | - | TRBV5-1 | TGCGCCAGCAGCTTATTGGCTTACACTGAAGCTTTCTTT | CASSLLAYTEAFF
- | TRBJ2-2 | - | TRBV27 | TGTGCCACCCAACACGCTAAGACCGGAGGAGCCGGGGAGCTGTTTTTT | CATQHAKTGGAGELFF
- | TRBJ2-3 | TRBD2 | TRBV3-1/TRBV3-2 | TGTGCCAGCAGCCAAGTTACCAGCGGGGAATCTGCGCAGTATTTT | CASSQVTSGESAQYF
once | TRBJ1-2 | TRBD1 | TRBV27 | TGTGCCAGCAGTTGGGGACAGGGGGCCTCCTATGGCTACACCTTC | CASSWGQGASYGYTF
few | TRBJ1-6 | TRBD1 | TRBV2 | TGTGCCAGCAGGGTACAGGGGGGTCAGTCACCCCTCCACTTT | CASRVQGGQSPLHF
- | TRBJ2-3 | TRBD2 | TRBV6-4 | TGTGCCAGCAGTGAGAGCGGGGTAACAGATACGCAGTATTTT | CASSESGVTDTQYF
- | TRBJ1-2 | - | TRBV7-3 | TGTGCCAGCAGCCCCCGGAGAGATGGCTACACCTTC | CASSPRRDGYTF
- | TRBJ1-6 | - | TRBV5-1 | TGCGCCAGCAGCCCGGACGGGACTAGAGGACCCCTCCACTTT | CASSPDGTRGPLHF
- | TRBJ2-7 | TRBD1 | TRBV7-6 | TGTGCCAGCAGCTCCCAAACAGGGGGCATCACCTACGAGCAGTACTTC | CASSSQTGGITYEQYF
- | TRBJ2-1 | - | TRBV3-1/TRBV3-2 | TGTGCCAGCAGCCAAGATCAGGGCGGGGAGTTCTTC | CASSQDQGGEFF
- | TRBJ2-3 | TRBD2 | TRBV11-2 | TGTGCCAGCCGCCGGTTTGCGGGGGGTAGCACAGATACGCAGTATTTT | CASRRFAGGSTDTQYF
- | TRBJ2-2 | - | TRBV4-2 | TGTGCCAGCAGCCAAGAAACTAACACCGGGGAGCTGTTTTTT | CASSQETNTGELFF
- | TRBJ2-3 | - | TRBV7-2 | TGTGCCAGCAGCTTAGGGCAGGGGCCGTCGAGAGATACGCAGTATTTT | CASSLGQGPSRDTQYF
- | TRBJ1-6 | - | TRBV3-1/TRBV3-2 | TGTGCCAGCAGCCAGGACGTCAGGCAGGGCAATTCACCCCTCCACTTT | CASSQDVRQGNSPLHF
- | TRBJ1-5 | - | TRBV19 | TGTGCCAGTAGTATAATTTCGCGGGGCCGGGGGCAGCCCCAGCATTTT | CASSIISRGRGQPQHF
- | TRBJ1-6 | - | TRBV7-3 | TGTGCCAGCAGACAGGCGAGGAGTTCACCCCTCCACTTT | CASRQARSSPLHF
- | TRBJ2-3 | - | TRBV4-2 | TGTGCCAGCAGCCAAAAGTATCGGGGTGGGGCAGATACGCAGTATTTT | CASSQKYRGGADTQYF
- | TRBJ1-4 | TRBD1 | TRBV25-1 | TGTGCCAGCAGTGCGTTGACAGGGCGTCAGGGTGAAAAACTGTTTTTT | CASSALTGRQGEKLFF
few | TRBJ1-1 | TRBD1 | TRBV5-1 | TGCGCCAGCAGCCAGACAACGGACAGGGTGAACACTGAAGCTTTCTTT | CASSQTTDRVNTEAFF
- | TRBJ2-1 | TRBD2 | TRBV11-3 | TGTGCCAGCAGCTTCGGACTAGCGGGGGGTAATGAGCAGTTCTTC | CASSFGLAGGNEQFF
- | TRBJ1-3 | - | TRBV15 | TGTGCCACCAGCCCTAGATCCTCTGGAAACACCATATATTTT | CATSPRSSGNTIYF
- | TRBJ2-2 | - | TRBV6-4 | TGTGCCAGCAGTAAGAGCCGCACCGGGGAGCTGTTTTTT | CASSKSRTGELFF
few | TRBJ2-7 | - | TRBV4-1 | TGCGCCAGCAGCCAAATAGGCGGGGGCCTCTCCTACGAGCAGTACTTC | CASSQIGGGLSYEQYF
- | TRBJ2-3 | - | TRBV14 | TGTGCCAGCAGCCCTCTTTCCTCTACGCAGTATTTT | CASSPLSSTQYF
- | TRBJ1-6 | TRBD1 | TRBV5-6 | TGTGCCAGCAGTTGGGACAGGGGGAATTCACCCCTCCACTTT | CASSWDRGNSPLHF
- | TRBJ2-1 | TRBD1 | TRBV11-3 | TGTGCCAGCAGCCCCACAGGGGGGAAGCAGTTCTTC | CASSPTGGKQFF
- | TRBJ1-2 | - | TRBV27 | TGTGCCAGCAGTTCCCGGACAGTAAACTATGGCTACACCTTC | CASSSRTVNYGYTF
- | TRBJ1-2 | - | TRBV7-2 | TGTGCCAGCAGGGAGAGCTATGGCTACACCTTC | CASRESYGYTF
- | TRBJ1-1 | TRBD1 | TRBV10-2 | TGCGCCAGCAGTGAGTCAAACAGGGGGCGCGACGGTGCTTTCTTT | CASSESNRGRDGAFF
- | TRBJ2-7 | TRBD2 | TRBV7-9 | TGTGCCAGCAGCTTAGCGCTGGGGGGGGGACCCGAGCAGTACTTC | CASSLALGGGPEQYF
- | TRBJ1-5 | - | TRBV6-1 | TGTGCCAGCAGTGACAAGGGGTCTCAGCCCCAGCATTTT | CASSDKGSQPQHF
few | TRBJ2-2 | TRBD2 | TRBV12-5 | TGTGCTAGTGGTTTGGTAAGAGCTAGCGGGGGCCGCGGGGAGCTGTTTTTT | CASGLVRASGGRGELFF
- | TRBJ2-2 | - | TRBV9 | TGTGCCAGCAGCCTCCGACAGGACCCGAACACCGGGGAGCTGTTTTTT | CASSLRQDPNTGELFF
few | TRBJ1-2 | - | TRBV4-3 | TGCGCCAGCAGCGGAGAGTTATTTCAGCATGGCTACACCTTC | CASSGELFQHGYTF